The 20 T cell receptor beta chains below come from one sample, sequenced in a study of cytomegalovirus exposure and HLA in healthy donors. TCRdb keeps only in-frame clones here, not all; method: immunoSEQ multiplex PCR. Of around 80,000 clones in the sample, about 95% were seen once. The specimen was PBMCs. These receptors all come from a woman aged 18 to 35 in good health and CMV-seronegative.

The rearrangement links TRBV27 to TRBJ2-5, with 7 bases lining up with TRBD1. Germline V CDR1 and CDR2: MNHEY, SMNVEV (reference sequence). This CDR3 contains 17 residues. After removal of 2 bases from V and 3 bases from J, the junction contained 12 bases not matched to a gene. The CDR3 coding sequence is TGTGCCAGCAGTTTAGTGCCGGACAGGTACCTAAAAGAGACCCAGTACTTC. It encodes CASSLVPDRYLKETQYF.

V usage is TRBV7-6 and J usage is TRBJ1-1; 12 nucleotides align to TRBD1. The CDR3 runs 17 residues. Germline V gene sequence: CDR1 SGHVS, CDR2 FNYEAQ. V lost 5 bases, J lost 0 bases, and 7 bases stayed unmatched. The CDR3 nucleotides read TGTGCCAGCAGCCGGGGGACAGGGGGCTACTTGAACACTGAAGCTTTCTTT. It yields the protein CASSRGTGGYLNTEAFF.

CDR3 DNA sequence: TGTGCCAGCAGCTTAGTCGGGGGACGAAACTCCTACGAGCAGTACTTC. Residues: CASSLVGGRNSYEQYF. The gene calls are TRBV11-2 and TRBJ2-7, with a tentative D call TRBD2 (6 bases). The CDR3 extends over 16 amino acids. Germline V CDR1 and CDR2: SGHAT, FQNNGV. Trimming removed 1 base at V and 0 bases at J, with 13 bases between. The complete variable domain, with remaining parts taken from reference TRBV11-2 and TRBJ2-7, reads EAGVAQSPRYKIIEKRQSVAFWCNPISGHATLYWYQQILGQGPKLLIQFQNNGVVDDSQLPKDRFSAERLKGVDSTLKIQPAKLEDSAVYLCASSLVGGRNSYEQYFGPGTRLTVT.

The V gene is TRBV11-2, the J gene TRBJ2-4; 11 nucleotides match TRBD2. Germline V lookup: CDR1 SGHAT, CDR2 FQNNGV. The trim removed 2 bases at V and 1 base at J, leaving 10 bases unmatched. The CDR3 loop spans 19 amino acids. The CDR3 nucleotides are TGTGCCAGCAGCTTACGACTGACTAGCGGGACGACGGCCAAAAACATTCAGTACTTC. Its protein product is CASSLRLTSGTTAKNIQYF. The complete variable domain, with remaining parts taken from reference TRBV11-2 and TRBJ2-4, reads EAGVAQSPRYKIIEKRQSVAFWCNPISGHATLYWYQQILGQGPKLLIQFQNNGVVDDSQLPKDRFSAERLKGVDSTLKIQPAKLEDSAVYLCASSLRLTSGTTAKNIQYFGAGTRLSVL.

The chain uses TRBV28 and TRBJ1-4, with TRBD1 matching over 8 bases. The CDR3 consists of 15 residues. Germline trimming cut 5 bases from V and 8 bases from J; bases unmatched to any gene: 10. The germline V gene has CDR1 MDHEN and CDR2 SYDVKM. The DNA for the CDR3 is TGTGCCAGCAGTATTCCAGGGGGCATGAAAGAAAAACTGTTTTTT. Its protein is CASSIPGGMKEKLFF.

V usage is TRBV6-5 and J usage is TRBJ1-2; D might be TRBD1 (5 bases). Between the trimmed V and J ends, which lost 1 base and 8 bases, there was a span of 8 bases. CDR1 MNHEY and CDR2 SVGAGI come from the germline V gene. The CDR3 extends over 12 amino acids. In nucleotides, the CDR3 is TGTGCCAGCAGTTACTGGGGGGGAGGCTACACCTTC. Translating it yields CASSYWGGGYTF.

In nucleotides, the CDR3 is TGCACCAGCAGCCAAGAGATAGCGGAGAGGGGAATGGCCTACAATGAGCAGTTCTTC. Translated, it gives CTSSQEIAERGMAYNEQFF. The chain joins TRBV1 to TRBJ2-1; the table gives TRBD2 as D, unverified against the DNA. TRBV1 is an annotated pseudogene. The CDR3 is made up of 19 amino acids.

The chain carries TRBV28 and TRBJ2-5; D not certain. Germline V gene data show CDR1 as MDHEN and CDR2 as SYDVKM. V was pared by 1 base and J by 1 base, with 7 bases between. CDR3 length: 14 amino acids. The CDR3 protein is CASSLLNSQETQYF. DNA of the CDR3: TGTGCCAGCAGTTTATTAAACAGCCAAGAGACCCAGTACTTC. The complete variable domain, with remaining parts taken from reference TRBV28 and TRBJ2-5, reads DVKVTQSSRYLVKRTGEKVFLECVQDMDHENMFWYRQDPGLGLRLIYFSYDVKMKEKGDIPEGYSVSREKKERFSLILESASTNQTSMYLCASSLLNSQETQYFGPGTRLLVL.

This chain links TRBV21-1 with TRBJ1-5; the table names TRBD1, a call not compared with the DNA. TRBV21-1 is deemed a pseudogene. The CDR3 has 12 residues. CDR3 DNA: TGTGCCACCCGAAACAAAGATCAGCCCCAGCATTTT. Its protein product is CATRNKDQPQHF.

The chain has TRBV12-5 and TRBJ2-7; tentatively, D is TRBD1 (6 bases). Germline-derived CDR1 and CDR2 are LGHNT and FRNRAP. This CDR3 has 15 amino acids. V gave up 4 bases and J gave up 0 bases, with 13 bases separating them. The CDR3 region is CASGSGTPISYEQYF. The CDR3 DNA follows: TGTGCTAGTGGTTCCGGGACACCAATCTCCTACGAGCAGTACTTC.

This clone is a singleton in its sample. This chain links TRBV5-6 with TRBJ2-1, with D perhaps TRBD2 (5 bases). Between the trimmed V and J ends, which lost 2 bases and 10 bases, there was a span of 10 bases. The CDR3 runs to 12 residues. Germline V gene lookup returns CDR1 SGHDT and CDR2 YYEEEE. CDR3 sequence reads: CASSFSSNEQFF. The CDR3 DNA reads TGTGCCAGCAGCTTCTCTAGCAACGAGCAGTTCTTC.

The chain links TRBV11-2 to TRBJ2-3; D perhaps matches TRBD1 (5 bases). The CDR3 totals 16 residues. The germline V and J ends were trimmed by 6 bases and 0 bases, with 16 bases remaining between them. Germline-derived CDR1 and CDR2 are SGHAT and FQNNGV. CDR3: CASSFAGARSTDTQYF. The CDR3 coding sequence is TGTGCCAGCAGTTTCGCTGGGGCGCGGAGCACAGATACGCAGTATTTT.

The chain links TRBV14 to TRBJ2-3, with D unclear. Per the germline V gene, CDR1 is SGHDN and CDR2 is FVKESK. Trimming pared 0 bases from V and 0 bases from J, leaving 22 bases between. This CDR3 is built from 20 residues. The CDR3 nucleotides are TGTGCCAGCAGCCAAGACCTAGGAACGGCCCAACGTACTAGCACAGATACGCAGTATTTT. Its protein is CASSQDLGTAQRTSTDTQYF.

CDR3 sequence reads: CASAGTSGRPHTDTQYF. The CDR3 DNA sequence: TGTGCCAGTGCGGGGACTAGCGGGAGGCCTCACACAGATACGCAGTATTTT. V and J are TRBV19 and TRBJ2-3, with 15 bases identical to TRBD2. The CDR3 contains 17 residues. Germline V gives CDR1 LNHDA, CDR2 SQIVND (reference sequence). The ends lost 8 bases at V and 2 bases at J; junction bases unmatched: 8.

This sequence joins TRBV6-6 and TRBJ1-2; D is undetermined. Germline CDR1 is MNHNY and CDR2 is SVGAGI (reference sequence). With 0 bases removed from V and 4 bases from J, the gap between germline ends came to 9 bases. The CDR3 extends over 14 amino acids. Here the CDR3 reads CASSYSGSFYGYTF. The CDR3 bases are TGTGCCAGCAGTTACTCCGGTTCTTTCTATGGCTACACCTTC.

V and J are TRBV11-3 and TRBJ2-3; 10 bases fit TRBD2. The germline V gene encodes CDR1 SGHNT and CDR2 YENEEA. The V segment lost 1 base and the J segment 4 bases; nucleotides outside the gene matches: 2. The CDR3 is 15 amino acids. CDR3: CASSLGAGGPDTQYF. CDR3 sequence (DNA): TGTGCCAGCAGCTTAGGAGCGGGAGGGCCAGATACGCAGTATTTT.

The CDR3 DNA sequence: TGTGCCTGGAGTGTAGGGGCTCCTTATAGCAATCAGCCCCAGCATTTT. Amino acid sequence: CAWSVGAPYSNQPQHF. The chain employs TRBV30 and TRBJ1-5; D possibly corresponds to TRBD1 (5 bases). The CDR3 extends over 16 amino acids. The V end lost 0 bases, the J end lost 0 bases, and 12 bases lay between the germline ends. CDR1 and CDR2 (germline): GTSNPN, SVGIG (reference sequence).

The chain has TRBV5-1 and TRBJ1-6, with D possibly matching TRBD1 (6 bases). The CDR3 has 13 amino acids. V was clipped by 6 bases and J by 8 bases, with 12 bases between them. Germline CDR1 SGHRS, CDR2 YFSETQ. CDR3 residues: CASTGVEDSPLHF. The CDR3 coding sequence is TGCGCCAGCACAGGGGTTGAAGATTCACCCCTCCACTTT.

The J gene is TRBJ2-1, the V gene TRBV28; 10 bases match TRBD2. This CDR3 is built from 18 residues. Germline trimming cut 8 bases from V and 5 bases from J; bases unmatched to any gene: 18. CDR1 is MDHEN, CDR2 SYDVKM, per germline. Here the CDR3 reads CASLGRRVSGRANNEQFF. The CDR3 DNA reads TGTGCCAGCTTGGGTAGAAGAGTCAGCGGGAGGGCGAACAATGAGCAGTTCTTC.

In DNA, the CDR3 is TGCGCCAGCAGCCAAGGGGAGACAGGGACTGGAAACACCATATATTTT. Its protein is CASSQGETGTGNTIYF. This chain connects TRBV4-1 to TRBJ1-3; 7 nucleotides match TRBD1. Germline V lookup: CDR1 MGHRA, CDR2 YSYEKL. The V and J ends lost 1 base and 2 bases, in that order; junction bases with no gene match: 5. This CDR3 spans 16 amino acids.